The present TCR beta chain was sequenced within a study of OX40 agonist ivuxolimab in advanced cancers. Study as a whole: Ivuxolimab was delivered to patients intravenously every 2 weeks at doses spanning 0.01 to 10 mg/kg. The dose-escalation cohort was approximately 81% male, with a mean age of around 54 years, ranging roughly 23 to 85. The study's findings and limits: The study found that CD8+ T cells averaged more expanded clones than CD4+.

TCRdb's table, derived via immunoSEQ multiplex PCR, lists solely in-frame clones and lacks some. This table has 9,000 to 13,000 clones, 75% to 90% appearing once. V shed 5 bases, J shed 5 bases, and the junction held 11 bases outside the gene matches. This CDR3 spans 15 amino acids. CDR1 LNHDA and CDR2 SQIVND come from the germline V gene (reference sequence). In regard to this clone: Its antigen remains unidentified.

Sequenced here: CD4+ or CD8+ T cells sorted from blood, sampled in a trial of the OX40 agonist ivuxolimab. The receptor comes from an adult with an advanced solid tumor such as melanoma, head and neck, liver or kidney cancer. The chain carries TRBV19 and TRBJ2-5; 7 nucleotides align to TRBD1. Written as DNA, the CDR3 is TGTGCCAGTAGTTCGACAGGGATGCTAAGGGAGACCCAGTACTTC. It encodes CASSSTGMLRETQYF.